The entry that follows covers one T cell receptor beta chain sequence. TCRdb reanalysed the RT-PCR reads using MiXCR and keeps one entry per CDR3 protein. The sample carries 430,000 or so distinct CDR3 sequences, approximately 11% recorded once. The sample is drawn from a study of response to subunit inactivated influenza vaccine. The germline V gene encodes CDR1 LGHNA and CDR2 YNFKEQ. The CDR3 has 17 amino acids. The J segment lost 6 bases and the V segment lost 3 bases, leaving 13 bases of the junction unmatched. This TCR derives from a man aged 45-65 years who received an inactivated influenza vaccine. The material sequenced was PBMCs from blood, taken roughly 45 days after vaccination. The rearrangement uses TRBV4-2 and TRBJ1-2; TRBD1 agrees at 10 bases. The CDR3 is CASSHPWDRGRKNGYTF. In DNA form, the CDR3 reads TGTGCCAGCAGCCACCCATGGGACAGGGGAAGGAAAAATGGCTACACCTTC.